A single sample is the source of the 32 T cell receptor beta chains below, sequenced in a study of cytomegalovirus exposure and HLA in healthy donors. Primers: 60 Vbeta forward and 13 Jbeta reverse. Clones were read by immunoSEQ multiplex PCR, and TCRdb kept only the in-frame ones, dropping some. The sample has approximately 150,000 clones; 80% are singletons. Sequenced input: PBMCs. The receptors here all came from a middle-aged woman in good health and CMV-seronegative.

This chain uses TRBV20-1 with TRBJ2-7, with a possible D match to TRBD1 (5 bases). The CDR3 is 11 residues long. V was pared by 6 bases and J by 4 bases, with 10 bases between. Germline V lookup: CDR1 DFQATT, CDR2 SNEGSKA (reference sequence). CDR3 region: CSAGDSYEQYF. The CDR3, as DNA: TGCAGTGCCGGAGACAGTTACGAGCAGTACTTC.

The rearrangement joins TRBV11-2 to TRBJ2-5; D uncertain. The V and J ends lost 0 bases and 7 bases respectively, with 9 bases between them. This CDR3 has 13 residues. Per the germline V gene, CDR1 is SGHAT and CDR2 is FQNNGV. The CDR3: CASSLDIVGTQYF. In nucleotides, the CDR3 is TGTGCCAGCAGCTTAGATATCGTCGGGACCCAGTACTTC.

In its sample, this clone was seen once. This chain connects TRBV7-2 to TRBJ2-7; D remains ambiguous. V was shortened by 5 bases and J by 1 base, with 12 bases between the two germline ends. This CDR3 has 14 amino acids. Germline CDR1 is SGHTA and CDR2 is FQGNSA. CDR3 in amino acids: CASSPEPGSYEQYF. The CDR3 nucleotides read TGTGCCAGCAGCCCCGAGCCCGGGTCCTACGAGCAGTACTTC.

The chain employs TRBV11-2 and TRBJ1-6; 8 bases line up with TRBD1. Per the germline V gene, CDR1 is SGHAT and CDR2 is FQNNGV. This CDR3 contains 15 residues. V was pared by 5 bases and J by 8 bases, with 8 bases of the junction left unmatched. The CDR3 DNA sequence: TGTGCCAGCAGCCCACAGGGGGGTCCGGATTCACCCCTCCACTTT. Protein: CASSPQGGPDSPLHF.

This clone appeared a single time. The chain carries TRBV9 and TRBJ2-7; D perhaps matches TRBD2 (6 bases). This CDR3 region has 15 residues. The germline CDR1 and CDR2 sequences are SGDLS and YYNGEE. V lost 2 bases, J lost 3 bases, and 15 bases lay in between. CDR3 nucleotides: TGTGCCAGCAGCGTGGGTGGGACTGAAATCTACGAGCAGTACTTC. It yields the protein CASSVGGTEIYEQYF.

This CDR3 is CPGSATDRDPRWYF. Written as DNA, the CDR3 is TGTCCTGGGAGCGCTACGGACAGGGATCCTCGTTGGTACTTC. The chain recombines TRBV22-1 with TRBJ2-7; TRBD1 reflects the table's D call only, with no check against the DNA. TRBV22-1 has pseudogene status. The CDR3 sequence is 14 residues long.

This clone was found once. The chain employs TRBV30 and TRBJ1-1; D is perhaps TRBD1 (6 bases). Germline loops: CDR1 GTSNPN, CDR2 SVGIG (reference sequence). Trimming removed 4 bases at V and 5 bases at J, with 11 bases between. The length of the CDR3 is 12 residues. This chain's CDR3 is CAWKRGGTEAFF. The CDR3 nucleotides are TGTGCCTGGAAAAGGGGGGGGACTGAAGCTTTCTTT.

This sequence joins TRBV5-4 and TRBJ2-7; 9 bases line up with TRBD1. The CDR3 is 15 amino acids. Germline CDR1 SGHNT, CDR2 YYREEE (reference sequence). Trimming removed 4 bases from V and 0 bases from J; junction bases left unmatched: 5. The CDR3 coding sequence is TGTGCCAGCAGCATAGGACAGGGGAGCTCCTACGAGCAGTACTTC. As protein: CASSIGQGSSYEQYF.

Concerning this clone: Additional DNA sequences in this sample encode the identical CDR3. The genes are TRBV6-4 and TRBJ2-7; 12 positions agree with TRBD2. The CDR3 loop spans 15 amino acids. Trimming took 5 bases from V and 1 from J; bases not matched to a gene: 3. Germline lookup yields CDR1 MRHNA and CDR2 SNTAGT. The CDR3 DNA is TGTGCCAGCAGTCCACTAGCGGGGGGATCCTACGAGCAGTACTTC. Translating it yields CASSPLAGGSYEQYF.

This clone was counted only a few times. The chain employs TRBV4-2 and TRBJ2-6; weak D call: TRBD2 (5 bases). Trimming left V 0 bases short and J 2 bases short, with 17 bases between. The CDR3 has 19 residues. Germline CDR1 LGHNA, CDR2 YNFKEQ. The CDR3 protein is CASSQDRAGLAPGANVLTF. The CDR3 nucleotides are TGTGCCAGCAGCCAAGATAGGGCAGGCCTAGCACCTGGGGCCAACGTCCTGACTTTC.

The CDR3 DNA reads TGTGCCAGCAGCCCAAGAACCTTCAGGGGTTCGTCCTATAATTCACCCCTCCACTTT. Its protein is CASSPRTFRGSSYNSPLHF. V usage is TRBV11-3 and J usage is TRBJ1-6, with D possibly matching TRBD1 (6 bases). The CDR3 is 19 residues long. V shed 5 bases and J shed 1 base, with 21 bases lying between them. Per the germline V gene, CDR1 is SGHNT and CDR2 is YENEEA.

The chain uses TRBV19 and TRBJ1-2; no reliable D call. This CDR3 is built from 16 residues. V lost 4 bases and J 5 bases, leaving 20 bases between the germline ends. CDR1 LNHDA and CDR2 SQIVND come from the germline V gene (reference sequence). The CDR3 region has the DNA TGTGCCAGTAGTAGGGAGCAAGCAGACCGGACGTATGGCTACACCTTC. This codes for CASSREQADRTYGYTF.

This chain links TRBV27 with TRBJ1-6; no firm D call. Germline loops: CDR1 MNHEY, CDR2 SMNVEV (reference sequence). The V end lost 8 bases, the J end lost 7 bases, and 12 bases lay between the germline ends. The CDR3 sequence is 13 residues long. The CDR3 DNA is TGTGCCAGCGCGGTCACCGGGAATTCACCCCTCCACTTT. Encoded protein: CASAVTGNSPLHF.

The chain links TRBV7-2 to TRBJ2-1; 8 bases match TRBD2. J was trimmed by 7 bases and V by 0 bases; bases with no gene match: 8. CDR3 length: 16 amino acids. Germline-derived CDR1 and CDR2 are SGHTA and FQGNSA. The CDR3 region is CASSLAQTSGGNEQFF. CDR3 coding DNA: TGTGCCAGCAGCTTAGCCCAGACTTCGGGAGGGAATGAGCAGTTCTTC. The complete variable domain, with remaining parts taken from reference TRBV7-2 and TRBJ2-1, reads GAGVSQSPSNKVTEKGKDVELRCDPISGHTALYWYRQSLGQGLEFLIYFQGNSAPDKSGLPSDRFSAERTGGSVSTLTIQRTQQEDSAVYLCASSLAQTSGGNEQFFGPGTRLTVL.

V gene TRBV28 combines with J gene TRBJ2-7; possible D gene TRBD1, 6 bases. CDR1 MDHEN and CDR2 SYDVKM come from the germline V gene. The V end lost 6 bases, the J end lost 3 bases, and 18 bases lay between the germline ends. The CDR3 has 15 amino acids. In DNA form, the CDR3 reads TGTGCCAGCAGACCAGACCCCCAGGGGTACTACGAGCAGTACTTC. Its translation: CASRPDPQGYYEQYF. Using reference TRBV28 and TRBJ2-7 for the parts outside the CDR3, the full variable domain is DVKVTQSSRYLVKRTGEKVFLECVQDMDHENMFWYRQDPGLGLRLIYFSYDVKMKEKGDIPEGYSVSREKKERFSLILESASTNQTSMYLCASRPDPQGYYEQYFGPGTRLTVT.

The chain uses TRBV2 and TRBJ1-1; TRBD1 aligns across 7 bases. The germline V gene encodes CDR1 SNHLY and CDR2 FYNNEI. The V segment lost 2 bases and the J segment 4 bases; nucleotides outside the gene matches: 7. This CDR3 has 15 amino acids. The CDR3 is CASSEPTGKGTEAFF. The CDR3, as DNA: TGTGCCAGCAGTGAACCGACAGGGAAGGGCACTGAAGCTTTCTTT.

This chain links TRBV6-1 with TRBJ1-2, with 10 bases identical to TRBD1. The germline V gene has CDR1 MNHNS and CDR2 SASEGT. The J segment lost 6 bases and the V segment lost 5 bases, leaving 3 bases of the junction unmatched. The CDR3 consists of 13 residues. The CDR3 bases are TGTGCCAGCAGTTCCGGGACAGGGGATGGCTACACCTTC. This translates into CASSSGTGDGYTF.

This clone appeared a few times. This chain connects TRBV4-1 to TRBJ1-1, with D tentatively TRBD1 (6 bases). The V gene's germline CDR1 is MGHRA and CDR2 YSYEKL. Trimming took 1 base from V and 3 from J, leaving 24 bases between them. There are 19 residues in the CDR3. The CDR3 sequence is CASSQGWGHRGERDTEAFF. CDR3 nucleotides: TGCGCCAGCAGCCAAGGTTGGGGGCACAGAGGGGAGAGAGACACTGAAGCTTTCTTT.

The V and J genes are TRBV9 and TRBJ2-1; TRBD2 aligns across 10 bases. Losses at the gene ends were 3 bases for V and 3 bases for J; bases not matched to a gene: 18. This CDR3 is 20 amino acids long. Germline V gene lookup returns CDR1 SGDLS and CDR2 YYNGEE. The CDR3 bases are TGTGCCAGCAGCGCCCTGACTAGCGGGCGTCCCCTTTGGGGCTACAATGAGCAGTTCTTC. It specifies CASSALTSGRPLWGYNEQFF.

The chain uses TRBV9 and TRBJ2-3; perhaps TRBD2 as D (5 bases). This CDR3 comprises 14 residues. Trimming cost V 1 base and J 6 bases, with 12 bases left between them. Germline CDR1 SGDLS, CDR2 YYNGEE. CDR3 residues: CASSVRLSADTQYF. The CDR3 coding sequence is TGTGCCAGCAGCGTAAGACTATCCGCGGATACGCAGTATTTT.

With respect to this clone: The junction differs from germline at one of its ends, possibly a read error. The chain employs TRBV7-9 and TRBJ1-5, with TRBD1 matching 7 bases. Germline V gene lookup returns CDR1 SEHNR and CDR2 FQNEAQ (reference sequence). The CDR3 has 12 amino acids. The CDR3 spells CSSSRGGQPQHF. CDR3 sequence (DNA): TGTTCCAGCAGCAGGGGGGGGCAGCCCCAGCATTTT. Combining the CDR3 with reference TRBV7-9 and TRBJ1-5 gives the whole variable domain DTGVSQNPRHKITKRGQNVTFRCDPISEHNRLYWYRQTLGQGPEFLTYFQNEAQLEKSRLLSDRFSAERPKGSFSTLEIQRTEQGDSAMYLCSSSRGGQPQHFGDGTRLSIL.

This chain joins TRBV5-1 and TRBJ1-1; tentatively, D is TRBD1 (5 bases). Per germline, CDR1 SGHRS and CDR2 YFSETQ. Trimming removed 2 bases at V and 2 bases at J, with 10 bases between. CDR3 size: 14 residues. The CDR3 DNA reads as TGCGCCAGCAGCTTCACACAGGATAACACTGAAGCTTTCTTT. The encoded protein is CASSFTQDNTEAFF.

The V gene is TRBV28, the J gene TRBJ1-2, with D hard to call. Germline V gene data show CDR1 as MDHEN and CDR2 as SYDVKM. Trimming stripped 2 bases from V and 4 bases from J, with 14 bases between. The CDR3 runs 15 residues. The CDR3, as DNA: TGTGCCAGCAGTTTAACTAGCAATGTGGGCTATGGCTACACCTTC. Protein sequence: CASSLTSNVGYGYTF.

V and J are TRBV9 and TRBJ2-6, with TRBD1 identical over 8 bases. Germline CDR1 reads SGDLS; CDR2 reads YYNGEE. Germline trimming cut 3 bases from V and 4 bases from J; bases unmatched to any gene: 9. This CDR3 comprises 17 residues. The DNA for the CDR3 is TGTGCCAGCAGCGAAACGACAGGGGCAACGGGGGCCAACGTCCTGACTTTC. Translated, it gives CASSETTGATGANVLTF.

This rearrangement joins TRBV28 to TRBJ2-7, with 10 nucleotides matching TRBD1. Trimming removed 6 bases from V and 4 bases from J; junction bases left unmatched: 12. The CDR3 covers 16 residues. CDR1 and CDR2 (germline): MDHEN, SYDVKM. CDR3 nucleotides: TGTGCCAGCAGCGCACCCCGGGACAGGGGTGGGTACGAGCAGTACTTC. Translation gives CASSAPRDRGGYEQYF.

This chain joins TRBV20-1 and TRBJ1-2; a weak D match, TRBD1 (5 bases). Germline assignment: CDR1 DFQATT and CDR2 SNEGSKA (reference sequence). The CDR3 spans 11 residues. The V end was cut by 2 bases, the J end by 8 bases, with 9 bases between. The CDR3 sequence is CSARRGIGYTF. The CDR3 DNA is TGCAGTGCTAGACGGGGGATCGGCTACACCTTC.

Concerning this clone itself: Its ends do not fully match the called genes, so a read error is possible. The chain carries TRBV7-7 and TRBJ2-5, with TRBD2 matching 8 bases. The germline V gene has CDR1 SSHAT and CDR2 FNYEAQ (reference sequence). CDR3 size: 14 residues. CDR3 protein: CASSLGSGTETQYF. The CDR3 DNA reads TGTGCTAGCAGCTTAGGTAGCGGGACGGAGACCCAGTACTTC.

This clone was found a few times. This chain connects TRBV21-1 to TRBJ2-6; the table's D gene call, TRBD2, was not cross checked with the DNA. TRBV21-1 counts as a pseudogene. The CDR3 covers 17 residues. This CDR3 reads CASSSGPRRAGANVLTF. CDR3 sequence (DNA): TGTGCCAGCAGCAGTGGGCCTAGGAGGGCTGGGGCCAACGTCCTGACTTTC.

The rearrangement uses TRBV7-2 and TRBJ1-2, with 9 bases matching TRBD1. CDR1 and CDR2 from the germline V gene are SGHTA and FQGNSA. The ends lost 5 bases at V and 7 bases at J; junction bases unmatched: 11. This CDR3 has 15 residues. CDR3 sequence: CASSLAGTGKGGYTF. The CDR3 DNA follows: TGTGCCAGCAGCCTCGCTGGGACAGGGAAGGGTGGCTACACCTTC.

The chain combines TRBV30 with TRBJ1-2; D unclear. In germline, CDR1 is GTSNPN, CDR2 SVGIG (reference sequence). CDR3 length: 12 amino acids. The V and J ends lost 2 bases and 8 bases respectively, with 12 bases between them. The CDR3 DNA reads as TGTGCCTGGAGTATCTTCAGGAGGGGCTACACCTTC. This sequence encodes CAWSIFRRGYTF. Variable domain in full (rest from reference TRBV30 and TRBJ1-2): SQTIHQWPATLVQPVGSPLSLECTVEGTSNPNLYWYRQAAGRGLQLLFYSVGIGQISSEVPQNLSASRPQDRQFILSSKKLLLSDSGFYLCAWSIFRRGYTFGSGTRLTVV.

The chain recombines TRBV7-2 with TRBJ1-3; D may be TRBD1 (5 bases). V was trimmed by 1 base and J by 0 bases, leaving 10 bases between them. Germline CDR1 and CDR2: SGHTA and FQGNSA. There are 16 residues in the CDR3. CDR3 amino acids: CASSLVDIFSGNTIYF. In DNA, the CDR3 is TGTGCCAGCAGCTTAGTGGACATTTTCTCTGGAAACACCATATATTTT.

The gene calls are TRBV19 and TRBJ1-2, with TRBD1 matching 10 bases. The length of the CDR3 is 17 residues. J lost 6 bases, V lost 0 bases, and 10 bases had no gene match. The germline V gene encodes CDR1 LNHDA and CDR2 SQIVND (reference sequence). Here the CDR3 reads CASSIDRRTGGFDGYTF. The CDR3 coding sequence is TGTGCCAGTAGTATAGATCGTAGGACAGGGGGGTTTGATGGCTACACCTTC.